The present T cell receptor beta chain was sequenced within a study of blood T cells in healthy people across ages. A note on this clonotype: As yet, its antigen is unknown.

This CDR3 spans 10 amino acids. Germline values: CDR1 DFQATT, CDR2 SNEGSKA (reference sequence). Trimming removed 4 bases from V and 9 bases from J, with 7 bases in between. General study findings and limits: Older individuals had lower TCR beta diversity per million T cells (the decline was roughly linear). Long-lived donors carried more naive CD4+ cells and greater diversity than aged donors.

It was with a sample-barcoded 5' primer and a J-beta primer mix that a second PCR of about 6 to 11 cycles was run. From the 5' RACE reads, TCRdb called clonotypes with MiXCR, one entry per CDR3 protein. The sample lists about 1,400,000 distinct CDR3 sequences, roughly 40% occurring once. PBMCs were isolated at a quantity of at least 6.5 million per sample. This TCR was recovered from a woman in her late teens or twenties in good health. V is TRBV20-1 and J is TRBJ2-1, with D hard to call. Material: blood. CDR3 DNA: TGCAGTGCTATGGCCCGTGAGCAGTTCTTC. As protein: CSAMAREQFF.